This T cell receptor beta chain came from a study of brain T cells in children with intractable seizures. Clones were sequenced by immunoSEQ multiplex PCR, and TCRdb holds only the in-frame ones, with some missing. The sample includes 110,000 or so clones, 85% to 95% of them seen just once. This clone was seen a handful of times. The source was peripheral blood, collected at surgery. The TCR originated in a boy in the first two years of life with hemimegalencephaly and intractable seizures.

The CDR3 loop is CATGTDEKLFF. CDR3 bases: TGTGCCACAGGGACAGATGAAAAACTGTTTTTT. This sequence joins TRBV6-9 and TRBJ1-4; 7 bases agree with TRBD1. Germline CDR1 and CDR2: MNHGY and SVAAGI. The CDR3 spans 11 residues. With 10 bases clipped from V and 6 bases from J, the junction kept 2 bases outside the gene matches.